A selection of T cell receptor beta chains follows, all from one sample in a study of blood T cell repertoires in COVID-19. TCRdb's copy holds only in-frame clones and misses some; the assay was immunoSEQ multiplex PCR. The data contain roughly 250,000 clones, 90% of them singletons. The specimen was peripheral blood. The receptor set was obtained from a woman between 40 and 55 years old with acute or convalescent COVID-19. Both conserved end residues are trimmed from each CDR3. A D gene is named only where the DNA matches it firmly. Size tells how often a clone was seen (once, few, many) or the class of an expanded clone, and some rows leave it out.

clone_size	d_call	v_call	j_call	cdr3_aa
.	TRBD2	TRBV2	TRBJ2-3	ASRLAGWADTQY
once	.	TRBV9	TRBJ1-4	ASSVGGAPYEKLF
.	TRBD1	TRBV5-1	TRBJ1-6	ASSPGTGVEGSPLH
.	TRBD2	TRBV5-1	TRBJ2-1	ASSPGGGLEQF
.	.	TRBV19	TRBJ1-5	ASSMGDVGVQPQH
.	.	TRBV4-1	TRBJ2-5	ASSQRGPTYQETQY
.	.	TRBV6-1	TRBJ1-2	ASSEARGFLSGYT
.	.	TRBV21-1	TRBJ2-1	ASSGPLGHEQF
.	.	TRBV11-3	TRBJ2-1	ASSLFSAAVSSYNEQF
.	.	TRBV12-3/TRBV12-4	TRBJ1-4	ASTQPGGGLLF
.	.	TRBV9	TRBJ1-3	ASSGEGDYSGNTIY
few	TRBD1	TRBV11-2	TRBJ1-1	ASSTRRTGPTEAF
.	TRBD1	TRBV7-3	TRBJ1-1	ASSLTSGTANTEAF
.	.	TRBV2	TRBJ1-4	ASSEGTLGGEKLF
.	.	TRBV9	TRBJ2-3	ASSVAVLDSDTQY
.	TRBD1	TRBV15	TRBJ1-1	ATSRGKQGAHREAF
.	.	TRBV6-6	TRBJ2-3	ASTFRIGGTDTQY
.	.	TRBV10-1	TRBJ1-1	ASSESDMNTEAF
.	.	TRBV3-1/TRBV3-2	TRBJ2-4	ASSQETSKSVQY
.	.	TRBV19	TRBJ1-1	ASSPEGAGYTEAF
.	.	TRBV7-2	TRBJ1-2	ASSFSIRYSSVSGYT
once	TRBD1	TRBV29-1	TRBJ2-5	SYGTGETQY
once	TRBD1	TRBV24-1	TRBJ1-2	ATSDPDRDRYGYT
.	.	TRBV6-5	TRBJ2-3	ASSSARGQDTQY